One and the same sample provided the 20 T cell receptor beta chains below, sequenced in a study of control samples from healthy donors and cancer patients. Profiled with immunoSEQ multiplex PCR; TCRdb holds only in-frame clones, not every one. The sample lists under 200,000 clones, roughly nine tenths seen once, with about 1.4% in the top ten. The specimen sequenced was blood. All receptors come from a woman in her twenties or thirties in good health.

This chain uses TRBV11-3 with TRBJ1-2, with 12 bases that match TRBD1. Per the germline V gene, CDR1 is SGHNT and CDR2 is YENEEA. V was pared by 5 bases and J by 4 bases, with 8 bases of the junction left unmatched. The CDR3 loop spans 16 amino acids. The CDR3 coding sequence is TGTGCCAGCAGCCCCCCCGGGACAGGGGGCGGCTATGGCTACACCTTC. Translated: CASSPPGTGGGYGYTF.

The genes are TRBV24-1 and TRBJ2-7; the match to TRBD1 covers 11 bases. Germline V lookup: CDR1 KGHDR, CDR2 SFDVKD. The CDR3 is 15 amino acids. After removal of 3 bases from V and 4 bases from J, the junction contained 4 bases not matched to a gene. The CDR3 nucleotides read TGTGCCACCAGTGATACCGGGACAGGGGGGTACGAGCAGTACTTC. Translated, it gives CATSDTGTGGYEQYF.

The chain couples TRBV28 to TRBJ1-2; the D gene is possibly TRBD1 (5 bases). Germline V gene data show CDR1 as MDHEN and CDR2 as SYDVKM. Trimming left V 4 bases short and J 0 bases short, with 9 bases between. CDR3 length: 14 amino acids. The CDR3 DNA is TGTGCCAGCAGTTCCAGGGTAGCTAACTATGGCTACACCTTC. Translation: CASSSRVANYGYTF.

This clone was picked up a small number of times. The V gene is TRBV11-2, the J gene TRBJ2-1, with D possibly matching TRBD2 (5 bases). V was cut by 3 bases and J by 9 bases, with 6 bases left in between. Germline values: CDR1 SGHAT, CDR2 FQNNGV. The CDR3 extends over 11 amino acids. In nucleotides, the CDR3 is TGTGCCAGCAGCTTGGCGGGTGAGCAGTTCTTC. This encodes CASSLAGEQFF.

The chain links TRBV4-1 to TRBJ2-3; TRBD2 agrees at 9 bases. CDR3 length: 15 amino acids. Germline loops: CDR1 MGHRA, CDR2 YSYEKL. The V gene end was trimmed by 0 bases and the J gene end by 4 bases; junction bases not matched to a gene: 2. This chain's CDR3 is CASSQEAGGSDTQYF. The CDR3 nucleotides are TGCGCCAGCAGCCAAGAAGCGGGGGGTTCAGATACGCAGTATTTT.

The V and J genes are TRBV4-2 and TRBJ1-5; D unclear. Germline V lookup: CDR1 LGHNA, CDR2 YNFKEQ. This CDR3 comprises 16 residues. The V and J ends lost 0 bases and 1 base respectively, with 10 bases between them. CDR3 bases: TGTGCCAGCAGCCAAGATGGTACAGAGAGCAATCAGCCCCAGCATTTT. Amino acid sequence: CASSQDGTESNQPQHF.

The CDR3 region has the DNA TGTGCCAGCAGTGGGGAGATCTCCTACGAGCAGTACTTC. Its translation is CASSGEISYEQYF. The chain uses TRBV25-1 and TRBJ2-7; TRBD2 might be the D (5 bases). This CDR3 is built from 13 residues. V gave up 4 bases and J gave up 0 bases, with 7 bases separating them. Germline CDR1 is MGHDK and CDR2 is SYGVNS.

The CDR3 DNA reads TGTGCCAGCAGTGAATCGGGGACAGGGGGCGCCCACTATGGCTACACCTTC. This translates into CASSESGTGGAHYGYTF. The genes are TRBV25-1 and TRBJ1-2; 12 bases are shared with TRBD1. Germline CDR1 reads MGHDK; CDR2 reads SYGVNS. The CDR3 contains 17 residues. The V segment lost 1 base and the J segment 3 bases; nucleotides outside the gene matches: 6.

This chain links TRBV27 with TRBJ2-2; 12 bases line up with TRBD2. V shed 4 bases, J shed 8 bases, and the junction held 8 bases outside the gene matches. CDR3 length: 16 amino acids. Germline CDR1 and CDR2: MNHEY and SMNVEV (reference sequence). CDR3 residues: CASSWETSGSRGELFF. The CDR3 DNA reads TGTGCCAGCAGTTGGGAGACTAGCGGGAGTAGGGGGGAGCTGTTTTTT.

J is TRBJ2-5 and V is TRBV6-5; TRBD1 is a possible D gene (6 bases). CDR3 length equals 14 residues. Trimming shortened V by 9 bases and J by 2 bases, and 16 bases separated the two germline ends. CDR1 and CDR2 from the germline V gene are MNHEY and SVGAGI. The DNA for the CDR3 is TGTGCCAGGGTGACAGGACGCAAACAAGAGACCCAGTACTTC. It translates to CARVTGRKQETQYF.

This rearrangement joins TRBV13 to TRBJ2-2; a weak D match, TRBD2 (6 bases). The ends were cut back, 2 bases at V and 6 bases at J, with 13 bases in the middle. The CDR3 is 15 amino acids. The V gene's germline CDR1 is PRHDT and CDR2 FYEKMQ (reference sequence). The CDR3 sequence: CASSLSGLRPGELFF. In DNA, the CDR3 is TGTGCCAGCAGCTTAAGCGGGTTACGACCCGGGGAGCTGTTTTTT.

The chain carries TRBV4-1 and TRBJ2-5; 15 bases match TRBD2. Germline values: CDR1 MGHRA, CDR2 YSYEKL. V shed 0 bases and J 5 bases; nucleotides not matched to a gene: 1. CDR3 length equals 16 residues. The DNA for the CDR3 is TGCGCCAGCAGCCAAGACGGGACTAGCGGGGGGGAGACCCAGTACTTC. Translating it yields CASSQDGTSGGETQYF.

This chain uses TRBV18 with TRBJ1-1, with 7 positions matching TRBD1. Germline V gives CDR1 KGHSH, CDR2 LQKENI. The CDR3 totals 13 residues. V lost 0 bases to trimming and J lost 11 bases; unmatched junction nucleotides: 6. The chain's CDR3 is CASSPPTGLRAFF. CDR3 bases: TGTGCCAGCTCACCACCGACAGGGTTACGGGCTTTCTTT.

The chain links TRBV28 to TRBJ2-6; TRBD2 matches 10 bases. CDR1 and CDR2 (germline): MDHEN, SYDVKM. V lost 6 bases and J lost 1; bases outside the gene matches: 0. CDR3 size: 15 residues. The CDR3 sequence: CASRTSGSGANVLTF. In DNA form, the CDR3 reads TGTGCCAGCAGGACTAGCGGGTCTGGGGCCAACGTCCTGACTTTC.

The J gene is TRBJ1-1, the V gene TRBV10-3; no reliable D call. V was pared by 6 bases and J by 0 bases, with 11 bases between. Germline V CDR1 and CDR2: ENHRY, SYGVKD. This CDR3 region has 14 residues. CDR3 coding DNA: TGTGCCATCAGCTCCACATCCATGAACACTGAAGCTTTCTTT. This sequence encodes CAISSTSMNTEAFF.

A remark on this clone: The same CDR3 can be traced to other DNA sequences in this sample. The V and J genes are TRBV21-1 and TRBJ1-2. TRBV21-1 is a listed pseudogene. CDR3 length equals 13 residues. CDR3 in amino acids: CASSKGGGYGYTF. The CDR3 nucleotides are TGTGCCAGCAGCAAGGGCGGCGGGTATGGCTACACCTTC.

V is TRBV3-1 (or the pseudogene TRBV3-2) and J is TRBJ2-1; 9 bases align to TRBD1. The junction had 7 bases not matched to a gene; V was cut back by 1 base and J by 9 bases. Germline CDR1 and CDR2: LGHDT and YNNKEL (reference sequence). The CDR3 sequence is 15 residues long. CDR3 residues: CASSQGQGEVGEQFF. The CDR3, as DNA: TGTGCCAGCAGCCAAGGACAGGGGGAGGTGGGTGAGCAGTTCTTC.

The chain links TRBV6-1 to TRBJ1-5, with D maybe TRBD1 (5 bases). The CDR3 runs 16 residues. Between the trimmed V and J ends, which lost 2 bases and 2 bases, there was a span of 13 bases. CDR1 is MNHNS and CDR2 is SASEGT in the germline V gene. This CDR3 is CASSEYFGGGNQPQHF. For the CDR3, the DNA is TGTGCCAGCAGTGAATATTTCGGGGGGGGCAATCAGCCCCAGCATTTT.

This rearrangement joins TRBV4-1 to TRBJ1-4; D is perhaps TRBD1 (6 bases). This CDR3 region has 14 residues. The V end was cut by 1 base, the J end by 8 bases, with 11 bases between. From germline, CDR1 is MGHRA and CDR2 YSYEKL. CDR3 sequence reads: CASSQGEGGEKLFF. The CDR3 coding sequence is TGCGCCAGCAGCCAAGGGGAGGGGGGCGAAAAACTGTTTTTT.

The chain couples TRBV7-9 to TRBJ2-1, with 8 bases lining up with TRBD2. The germline V gene has CDR1 SEHNR and CDR2 FQNEAQ (reference sequence). V shed 3 bases, J shed 3 bases, and the junction held 1 base outside the gene matches. The CDR3 has 14 amino acids. CDR3 amino acids: CASSFGTSYNEQFF. CDR3 DNA sequence: TGTGCCAGCAGCTTCGGGACTAGCTACAATGAGCAGTTCTTC.